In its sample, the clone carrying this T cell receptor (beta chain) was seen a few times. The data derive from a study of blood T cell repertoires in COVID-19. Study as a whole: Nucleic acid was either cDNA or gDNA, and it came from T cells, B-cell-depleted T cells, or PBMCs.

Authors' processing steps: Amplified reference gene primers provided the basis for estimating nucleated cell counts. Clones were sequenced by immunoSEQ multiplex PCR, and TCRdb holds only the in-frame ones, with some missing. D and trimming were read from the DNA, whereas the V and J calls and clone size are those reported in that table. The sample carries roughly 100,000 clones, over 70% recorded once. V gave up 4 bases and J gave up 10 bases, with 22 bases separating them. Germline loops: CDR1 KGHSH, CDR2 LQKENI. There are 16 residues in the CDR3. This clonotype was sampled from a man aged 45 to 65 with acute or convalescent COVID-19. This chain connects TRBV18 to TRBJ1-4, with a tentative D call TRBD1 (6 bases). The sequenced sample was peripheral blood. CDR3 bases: TGTGCCAGCTCACACGCGGGGGGACAAGAGTCCGTAAAACTGTTTTTT. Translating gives CASSHAGGQESVKLFF. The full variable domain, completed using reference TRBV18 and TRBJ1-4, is NAGVMQNPRHLVRRRGQEARLRCSPMKGHSHVYWYRQLPEEGLKFMVYLQKENIIDESGMPKERFSAEFPKEGPSILRIQQVVRGDSAAYFCASSHAGGQESVKLFFGSGTQLSVL.